This TCR beta chain stems from a study of blood T cell repertoires in COVID-19. Whole-study context: Acute and convalescent COVID-19 samples came from the United States, Italy and Spain. Nucleic acid was either cDNA or gDNA, and it came from T cells, B-cell-depleted T cells, or PBMCs.

Authors' methods: Researchers report that nucleated cell counts were estimated from reference gene primer amplification. Clones were read by immunoSEQ multiplex PCR, and TCRdb kept only the in-frame ones, dropping some. D and trimming come from the DNA, and the V and J calls and clone size come from that table. Of about 190,000 clones in the sample, around 91% were seen once. The CDR3 spans 15 residues. From germline, CDR1 is KGHDR and CDR2 SFDVKD. V dropped 3 bases and J dropped 6; count of bases not matched to a gene: 4. The chain couples TRBV24-1 to TRBJ2-1; 10 bases are a match to TRBD1. Material for sequencing was peripheral blood. This receptor was identified in a man aged 50 to 59 with acute or convalescent COVID-19. The CDR3 region is CATSDRTGGGNEQFF. In DNA, the CDR3 is TGTGCCACCAGTGATAGGACAGGGGGTGGCAATGAGCAGTTCTTC.